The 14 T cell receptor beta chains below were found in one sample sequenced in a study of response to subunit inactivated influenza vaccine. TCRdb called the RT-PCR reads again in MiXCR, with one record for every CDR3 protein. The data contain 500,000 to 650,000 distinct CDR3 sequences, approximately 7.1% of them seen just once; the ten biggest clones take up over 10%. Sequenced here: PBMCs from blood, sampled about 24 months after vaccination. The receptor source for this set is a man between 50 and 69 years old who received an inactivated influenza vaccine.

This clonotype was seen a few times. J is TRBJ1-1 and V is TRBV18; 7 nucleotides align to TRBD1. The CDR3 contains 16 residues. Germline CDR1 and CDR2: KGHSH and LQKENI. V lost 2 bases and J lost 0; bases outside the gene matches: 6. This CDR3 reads CASSPDGGTVNTEAFF. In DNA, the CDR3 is TGTGCCAGCTCACCAGATGGAGGGACAGTGAACACTGAAGCTTTCTTT. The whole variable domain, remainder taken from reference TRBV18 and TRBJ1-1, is NAGVMQNPRHLVRRRGQEARLRCSPMKGHSHVYWYRQLPEEGLKFMVYLQKENIIDESGMPKERFSAEFPKEGPSILRIQQVVRGDSAAYFCASSPDGGTVNTEAFFGQGTRLTVV.

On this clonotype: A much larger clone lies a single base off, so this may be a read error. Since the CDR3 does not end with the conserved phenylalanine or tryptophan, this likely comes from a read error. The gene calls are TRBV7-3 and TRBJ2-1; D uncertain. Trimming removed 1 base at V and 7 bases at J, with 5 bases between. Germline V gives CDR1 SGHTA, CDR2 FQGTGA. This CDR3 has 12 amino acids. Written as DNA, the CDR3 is TGTGCCAGCAGCTTAAAAGGAAATGAGCAGTTCTCC. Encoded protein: CASSLKGNEQFS.

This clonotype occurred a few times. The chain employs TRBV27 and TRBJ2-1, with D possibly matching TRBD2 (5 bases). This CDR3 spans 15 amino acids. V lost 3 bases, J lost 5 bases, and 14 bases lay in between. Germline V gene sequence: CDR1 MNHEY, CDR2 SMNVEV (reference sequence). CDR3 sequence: CASSFNGLPNNEQFF. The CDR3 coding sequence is TGTGCCAGCAGTTTTAACGGACTGCCTAACAATGAGCAGTTCTTC.

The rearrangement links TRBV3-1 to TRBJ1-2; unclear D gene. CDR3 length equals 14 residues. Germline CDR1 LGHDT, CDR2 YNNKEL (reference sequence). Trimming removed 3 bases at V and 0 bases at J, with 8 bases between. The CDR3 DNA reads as TGTGCCAGCAGCCAGGGCTTACCTAACTATGGCTACACCTTC. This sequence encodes CASSQGLPNYGYTF.

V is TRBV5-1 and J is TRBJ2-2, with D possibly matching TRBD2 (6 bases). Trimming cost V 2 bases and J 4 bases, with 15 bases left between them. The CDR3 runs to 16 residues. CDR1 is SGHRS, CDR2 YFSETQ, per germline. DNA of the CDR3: TGCGCCAGCAGCTTTGCCTCCGGGGAGGTCACCGGGGAGCTGTTTTTT. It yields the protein CASSFASGEVTGELFF.

The CDR3 DNA reads TGTGCCAGCAGTTTATTAGGACAGGCCCCCAACGAGCAGTACTTC. Translated: CASSLLGQAPNEQYF. The rearrangement links TRBV28 to TRBJ2-7; 7 bases match TRBD1. V gave up 1 base and J gave up 5 bases; unmatched junction bases: 8. The CDR3 extends over 15 amino acids. Germline CDR1 MDHEN, CDR2 SYDVKM. The full variable domain, in which reference TRBV28 and TRBJ2-7 provide the parts outside the CDR3, is DVKVTQSSRYLVKRTGEKVFLECVQDMDHENMFWYRQDPGLGLRLIYFSYDVKMKEKGDIPEGYSVSREKKERFSLILESASTNQTSMYLCASSLLGQAPNEQYFGPGTRLTVT.

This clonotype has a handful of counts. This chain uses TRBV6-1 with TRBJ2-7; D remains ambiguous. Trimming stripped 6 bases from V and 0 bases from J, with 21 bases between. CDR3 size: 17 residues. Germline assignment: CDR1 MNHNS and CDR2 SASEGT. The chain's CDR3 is CASRSFLGARSSYEQYF. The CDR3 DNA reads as TGTGCCAGCAGGTCATTTTTAGGAGCGAGAAGCTCCTACGAGCAGTACTTC.

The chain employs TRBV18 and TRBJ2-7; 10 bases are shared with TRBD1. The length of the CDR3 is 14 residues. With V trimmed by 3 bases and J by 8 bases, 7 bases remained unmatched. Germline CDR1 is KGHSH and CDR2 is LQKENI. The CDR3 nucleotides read TGTGCCAGCTCACCTGGGGGACAGGGGCCGAAGCAGTACTTC. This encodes CASSPGGQGPKQYF.

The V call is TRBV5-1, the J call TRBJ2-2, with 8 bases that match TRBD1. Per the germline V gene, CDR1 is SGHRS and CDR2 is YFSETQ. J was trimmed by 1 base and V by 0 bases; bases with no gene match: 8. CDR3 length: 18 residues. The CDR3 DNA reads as TGCGCCAGCAGCTTGGCGCCCAGGGGGCTGAAGAACACCGGGGAGCTGTTTTTT. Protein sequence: CASSLAPRGLKNTGELFF.

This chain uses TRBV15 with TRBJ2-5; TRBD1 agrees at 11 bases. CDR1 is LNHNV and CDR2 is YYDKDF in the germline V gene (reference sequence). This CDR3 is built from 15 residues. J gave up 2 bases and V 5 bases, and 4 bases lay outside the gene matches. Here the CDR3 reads CATSGWDRGQETQYF. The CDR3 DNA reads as TGTGCCACCAGCGGTTGGGACAGGGGGCAAGAGACCCAGTACTTC.

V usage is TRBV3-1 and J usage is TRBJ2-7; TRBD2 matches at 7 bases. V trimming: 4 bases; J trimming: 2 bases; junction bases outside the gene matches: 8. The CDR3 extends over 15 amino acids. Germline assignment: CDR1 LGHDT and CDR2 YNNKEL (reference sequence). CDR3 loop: CASSRPGTTAYEQYF. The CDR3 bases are TGTGCCAGCAGCCGCCCCGGGACTACCGCCTACGAGCAGTACTTC.

The CDR3 sequence: CASRLGGAAIYGYTF. CDR3 DNA: TGTGCCAGCAGGCTAGGCGGGGCAGCAATTTATGGCTACACCTTC. J is TRBJ1-2 and V is TRBV7-2; D perhaps matches TRBD1 (5 bases). Trimming removed 6 bases at V and 5 bases at J, with 19 bases between. Germline CDR1 is SGHTA and CDR2 is FQGNSA. The CDR3 is made up of 15 amino acids.

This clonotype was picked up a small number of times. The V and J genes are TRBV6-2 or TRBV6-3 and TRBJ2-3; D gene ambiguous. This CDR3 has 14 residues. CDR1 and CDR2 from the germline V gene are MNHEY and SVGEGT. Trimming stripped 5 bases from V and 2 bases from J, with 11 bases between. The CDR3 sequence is CASSRPYHTDTQYF. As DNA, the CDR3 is TGTGCCAGCAGTAGGCCTTACCACACAGATACGCAGTATTTT.

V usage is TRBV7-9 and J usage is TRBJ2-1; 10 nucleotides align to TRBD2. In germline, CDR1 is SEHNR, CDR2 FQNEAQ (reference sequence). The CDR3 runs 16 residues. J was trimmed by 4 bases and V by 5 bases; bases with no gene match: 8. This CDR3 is CASSLPVSGGYNEQFF. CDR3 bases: TGTGCCAGCAGCCTCCCTGTTAGCGGGGGGTACAATGAGCAGTTCTTC.